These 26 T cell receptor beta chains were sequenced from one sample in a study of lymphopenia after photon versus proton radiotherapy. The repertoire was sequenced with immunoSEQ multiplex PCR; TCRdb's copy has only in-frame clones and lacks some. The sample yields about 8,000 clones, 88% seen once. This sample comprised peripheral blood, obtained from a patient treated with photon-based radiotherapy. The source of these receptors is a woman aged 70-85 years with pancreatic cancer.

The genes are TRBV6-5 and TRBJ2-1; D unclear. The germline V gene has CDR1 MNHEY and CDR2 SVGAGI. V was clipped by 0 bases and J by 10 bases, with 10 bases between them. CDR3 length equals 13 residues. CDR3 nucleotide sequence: TGTGCCAGCAGTTACTCGCGCATTCAGGAGCAGTTCTTC. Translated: CASSYSRIQEQFF.

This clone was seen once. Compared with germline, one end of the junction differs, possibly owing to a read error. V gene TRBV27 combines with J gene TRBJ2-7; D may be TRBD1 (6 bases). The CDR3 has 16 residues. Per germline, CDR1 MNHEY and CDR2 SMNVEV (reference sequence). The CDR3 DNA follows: TGTGCCAGCAGTTTGGCACAGGGTCTTAGCTCCTCCGAGCAGTACTTC. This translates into CASSLAQGLSSSEQYF.

This CDR3 is CASSLGGFGTDTQYF. CDR3 DNA: TGTGCCAGCAGCTTAGGGGGATTTGGCACAGATACGCAGTATTTT. The rearrangement joins TRBV7-6 to TRBJ2-3; no reliable D call. Germline V gives CDR1 SGHVS, CDR2 FNYEAQ. The V end was cut by 1 base, the J end by 1 base, with 9 bases between. There are 15 residues in the CDR3.

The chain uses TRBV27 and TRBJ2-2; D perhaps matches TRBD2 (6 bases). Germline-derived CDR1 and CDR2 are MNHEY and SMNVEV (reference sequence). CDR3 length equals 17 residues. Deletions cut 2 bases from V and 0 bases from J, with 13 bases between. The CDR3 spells CASSLMAGLTNTGELFF. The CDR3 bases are TGTGCCAGCAGTTTAATGGCGGGACTTACGAACACCGGGGAGCTGTTTTTT.

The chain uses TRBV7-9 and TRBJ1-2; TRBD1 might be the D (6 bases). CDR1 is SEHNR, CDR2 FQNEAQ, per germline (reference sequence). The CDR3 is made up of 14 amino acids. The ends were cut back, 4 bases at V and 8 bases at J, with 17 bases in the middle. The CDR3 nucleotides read TGTGCCAGCAGCTCGAGGGGGGGGTTTGAGGGCTACACCTTC. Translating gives CASSSRGGFEGYTF.

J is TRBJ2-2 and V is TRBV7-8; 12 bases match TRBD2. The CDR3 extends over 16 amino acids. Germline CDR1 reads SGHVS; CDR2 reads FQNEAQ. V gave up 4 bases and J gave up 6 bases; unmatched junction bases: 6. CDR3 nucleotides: TGTGCCAGCAGCTCACTAGCGGGAGGTGGGGCCGGGGAGCTGTTTTTT. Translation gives CASSSLAGGGAGELFF.

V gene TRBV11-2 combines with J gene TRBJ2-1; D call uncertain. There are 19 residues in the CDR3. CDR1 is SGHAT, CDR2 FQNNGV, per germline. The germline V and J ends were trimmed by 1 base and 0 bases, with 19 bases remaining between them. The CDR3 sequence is CASSLGRKVGGRSYNEQFF. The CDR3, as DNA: TGTGCCAGCAGCTTAGGTCGTAAAGTTGGCGGCCGCTCCTACAATGAGCAGTTCTTC.

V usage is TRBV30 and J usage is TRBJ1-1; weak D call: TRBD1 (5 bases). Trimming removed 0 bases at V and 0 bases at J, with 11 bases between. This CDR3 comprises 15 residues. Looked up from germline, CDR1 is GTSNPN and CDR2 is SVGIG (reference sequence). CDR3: CAWSVRQSLNTEAFF. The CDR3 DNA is TGTGCCTGGAGTGTACGACAGTCCCTGAACACTGAAGCTTTCTTT.

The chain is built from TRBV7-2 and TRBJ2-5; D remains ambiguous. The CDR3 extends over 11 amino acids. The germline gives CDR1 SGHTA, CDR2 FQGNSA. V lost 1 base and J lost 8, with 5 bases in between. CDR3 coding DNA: TGTGCCAGCAGCTTAGGGGCAACCCAGTACTTC. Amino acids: CASSLGATQYF.

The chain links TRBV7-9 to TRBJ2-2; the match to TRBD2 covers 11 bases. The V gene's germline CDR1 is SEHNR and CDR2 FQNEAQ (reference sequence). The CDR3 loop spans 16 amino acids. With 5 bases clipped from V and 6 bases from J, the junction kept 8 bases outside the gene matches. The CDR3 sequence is CASSPSGRRRSGELFF. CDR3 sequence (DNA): TGTGCCAGCAGCCCTAGCGGGAGGAGAAGATCCGGGGAGCTGTTTTTT.

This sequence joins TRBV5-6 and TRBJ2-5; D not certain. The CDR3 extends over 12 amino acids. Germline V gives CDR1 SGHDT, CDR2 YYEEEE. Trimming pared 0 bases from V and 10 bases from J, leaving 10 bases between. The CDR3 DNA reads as TGTGCCAGCAGCTTGGGAACCGTAGACCAGTACTTC. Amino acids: CASSLGTVDQYF.

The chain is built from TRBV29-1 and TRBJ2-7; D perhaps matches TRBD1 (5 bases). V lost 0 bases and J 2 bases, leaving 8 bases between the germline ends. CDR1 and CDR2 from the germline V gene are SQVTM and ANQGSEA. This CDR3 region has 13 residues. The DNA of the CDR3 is TGCAGCGTTGAAGATCAGGGTCCCTACGAGCAGTACTTC. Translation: CSVEDQGPYEQYF.

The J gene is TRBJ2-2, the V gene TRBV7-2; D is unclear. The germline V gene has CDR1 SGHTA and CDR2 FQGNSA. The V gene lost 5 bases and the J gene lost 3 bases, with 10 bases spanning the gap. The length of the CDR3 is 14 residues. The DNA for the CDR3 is TGTGCCAGCAGCGCGACTTTCGACACCGGGGAGCTGTTTTTT. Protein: CASSATFDTGELFF.

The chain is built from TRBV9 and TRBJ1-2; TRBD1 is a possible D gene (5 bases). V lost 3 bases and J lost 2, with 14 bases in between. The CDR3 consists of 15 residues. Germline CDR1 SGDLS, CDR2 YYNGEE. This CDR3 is CASSARGRGNYGYTF. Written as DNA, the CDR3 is TGTGCCAGCAGCGCAAGAGGGCGGGGGAACTATGGCTACACCTTC.

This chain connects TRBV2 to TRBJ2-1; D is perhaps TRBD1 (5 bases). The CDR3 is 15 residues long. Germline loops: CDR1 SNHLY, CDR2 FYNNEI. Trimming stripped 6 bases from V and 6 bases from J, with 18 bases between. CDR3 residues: CASRTSGPLRNEQFF. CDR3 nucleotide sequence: TGTGCCAGCAGGACCTCAGGGCCCTTACGCAATGAGCAGTTCTTC.

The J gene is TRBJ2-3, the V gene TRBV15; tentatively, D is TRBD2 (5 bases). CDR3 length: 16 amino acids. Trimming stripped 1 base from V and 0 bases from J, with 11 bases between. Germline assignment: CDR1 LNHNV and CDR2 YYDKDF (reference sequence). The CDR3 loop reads CATSRGPAVSTDTQYF. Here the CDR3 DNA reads TGTGCCACCAGCAGAGGGCCAGCGGTAAGCACAGATACGCAGTATTTT.

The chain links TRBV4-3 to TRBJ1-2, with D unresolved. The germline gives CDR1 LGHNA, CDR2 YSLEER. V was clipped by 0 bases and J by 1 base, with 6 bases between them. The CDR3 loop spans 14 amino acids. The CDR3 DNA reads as TGCGCCAGCAGCCAAGAGATAATTAACTATGGCTACACCTTC. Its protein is CASSQEIINYGYTF.

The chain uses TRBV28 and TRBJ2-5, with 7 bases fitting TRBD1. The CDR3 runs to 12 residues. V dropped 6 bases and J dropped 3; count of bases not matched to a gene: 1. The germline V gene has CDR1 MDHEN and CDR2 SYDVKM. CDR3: CASRGTEETQYF. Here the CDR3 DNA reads TGTGCCAGCAGGGGGACAGAAGAGACCCAGTACTTC. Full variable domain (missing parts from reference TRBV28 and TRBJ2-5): DVKVTQSSRYLVKRTGEKVFLECVQDMDHENMFWYRQDPGLGLRLIYFSYDVKMKEKGDIPEGYSVSREKKERFSLILESASTNQTSMYLCASRGTEETQYFGPGTRLLVL.

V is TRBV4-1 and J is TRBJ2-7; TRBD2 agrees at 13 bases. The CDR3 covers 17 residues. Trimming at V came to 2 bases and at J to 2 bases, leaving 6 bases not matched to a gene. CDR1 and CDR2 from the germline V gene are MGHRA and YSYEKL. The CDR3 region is CASSQFPTSGRTYEQYF. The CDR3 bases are TGCGCCAGCAGCCAATTCCCGACTAGCGGGAGGACCTACGAGCAGTACTTC.

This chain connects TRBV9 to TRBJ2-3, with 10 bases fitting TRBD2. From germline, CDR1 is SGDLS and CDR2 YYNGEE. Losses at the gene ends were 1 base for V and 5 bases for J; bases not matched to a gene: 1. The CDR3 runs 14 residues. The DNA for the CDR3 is TGTGCCAGCAGCGTACTAGCGGGAGAAGATACGCAGTATTTT. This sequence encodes CASSVLAGEDTQYF. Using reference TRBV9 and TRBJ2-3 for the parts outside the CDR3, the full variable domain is DSGVTQTPKHLITATGQRVTLRCSPRSGDLSVYWYQQSLDQGLQFLIQYYNGEERAKGNILERFSAQQFPDLHSELNLSSLELGDSALYFCASSVLAGEDTQYFGPGTRLTVL.

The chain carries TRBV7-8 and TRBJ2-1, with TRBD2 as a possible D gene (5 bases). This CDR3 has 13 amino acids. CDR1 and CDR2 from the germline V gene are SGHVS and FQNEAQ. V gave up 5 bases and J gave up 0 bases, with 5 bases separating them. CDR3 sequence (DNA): TGTGCCAGCAGCGGGAGCTCCTACAATGAGCAGTTCTTC. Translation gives CASSGSSYNEQFF.

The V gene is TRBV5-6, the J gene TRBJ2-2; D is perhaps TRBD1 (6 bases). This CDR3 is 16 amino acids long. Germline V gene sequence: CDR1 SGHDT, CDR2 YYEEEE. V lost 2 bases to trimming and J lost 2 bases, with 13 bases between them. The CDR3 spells CASSLRTGSNTGELFF. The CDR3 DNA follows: TGTGCCAGCAGCTTACGTACAGGGAGTAACACCGGGGAGCTGTTTTTT. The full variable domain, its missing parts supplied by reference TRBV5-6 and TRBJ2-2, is DAGVTQSPTHLIKTRGQQVTLRCSPKSGHDTVSWYQQALGQGPQFIFQYYEEEERQRGNFPDRFSGHQFPNYSSELNVNALLLGDSALYLCASSLRTGSNTGELFFGEGSRLTVL.

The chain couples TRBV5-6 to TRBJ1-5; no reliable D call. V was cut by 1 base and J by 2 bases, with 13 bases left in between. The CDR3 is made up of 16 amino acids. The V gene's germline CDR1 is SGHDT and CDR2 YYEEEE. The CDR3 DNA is TGTGCCAGCAGCTTGTATTCTATGTGGGGCAATCAGCCCCAGCATTTT. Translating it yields CASSLYSMWGNQPQHF.

The CDR3 loop is CASTHQGSNQPQHF. In nucleotides, the CDR3 is TGTGCCAGTACACACCAGGGTTCCAATCAGCCCCAGCATTTT. This sequence joins TRBV19 and TRBJ1-5; TRBD1 is a possible D gene (5 bases). Germline-derived CDR1 and CDR2 are LNHDA and SQIVND (reference sequence). This CDR3 has 14 residues. V was clipped by 7 bases and J by 3 bases, with 13 bases between them.

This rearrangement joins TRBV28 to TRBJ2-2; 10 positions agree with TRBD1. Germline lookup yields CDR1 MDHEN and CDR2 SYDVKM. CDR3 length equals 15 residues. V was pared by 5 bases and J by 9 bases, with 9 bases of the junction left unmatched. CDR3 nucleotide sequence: TGTGCCAGCAGTCCAATGGGACAGGGGAAAAGGGAGCTGTTTTTT. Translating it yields CASSPMGQGKRELFF.

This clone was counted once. CDR3 sequence: CASSLGAAGGSKNIQYF. Written as DNA, the CDR3 is TGTGCCAGCTCACTCGGTGCGGCGGGAGGTAGCAAAAACATTCAGTACTTC. This chain links TRBV18 with TRBJ2-4; TRBD2 agrees at 8 bases. Germline V CDR1 and CDR2: KGHSH, LQKENI. The CDR3 is 17 amino acids. With 4 bases clipped from V and 3 bases from J, the junction kept 11 bases outside the gene matches.